This TCR beta chain was found in a study of blood T cell repertoires in COVID-19. Study background: T cells, B-cell-depleted T cells, or PBMCs provided the cDNA or gDNA that served as material.

Trimming took 3 bases from V and 4 from J, leaving 15 bases between them. CDR1 and CDR2 (germline): LNHDA, SQIVND (reference sequence). The CDR3 runs to 15 residues. Clones were read by immunoSEQ multiplex PCR, and TCRdb kept only the in-frame ones, dropping some. This sample yields about 260,000 clones, of which more than 75% are seen a single time; more than 1.3% belongs to the top ten. This TCR derives from a woman in her thirties or forties who had recovered from COVID-19. The chain links TRBV19 to TRBJ1-2; D call uncertain. The material sequenced was peripheral blood. The DNA of the CDR3 is TGTGCCAGTAGTATTGTCCAGGAACTCGTCTATGGCTACACCTTC. This encodes CASSIVQELVYGYTF.